This T cell receptor beta chain was identified in a study of blood T cell repertoires in COVID-19. Study summary: Specimens from acute and convalescent COVID-19 originated in the United States, Italy and Spain. PBMCs, B-cell-depleted T cells, or T cells provided the cDNA or gDNA that made up the material.

The CDR3 consists of 16 residues. Germline V gene data show CDR1 as SGHNT and CDR2 as YYREEE (reference sequence). V was clipped by 3 bases and J by 5 bases; unmatched bases: 9. Study processing details: Nucleated cell number was recorded as an estimate derived from reference gene primer amplification. Libraries were prepared by immunoSEQ multiplex PCR; TCRdb keeps only in-frame clonotypes and omits some of them. That table furnishes V, J and clone size, whereas the DNA furnished D and trimming. This table holds around 110,000 clones, around 80% found once. The sequence came from a man aged 60 to 69 with active or convalescent COVID-19. This chain joins TRBV5-4 and TRBJ1-4, with TRBD1 matching 8 bases. The sample comprised peripheral blood. The CDR3 sequence is CASSSGPTGDNEKLFF. For the CDR3, the DNA is TGTGCCAGCAGCTCTGGCCCGACAGGGGACAATGAAAAACTGTTTTTT. The variable domain in full, completed from reference TRBV5-4 and TRBJ1-4, reads ETGVTQSPTHLIKTRGQQVTLRCSSQSGHNTVSWYQQALGQGPQFIFQYYREEENGRGNFPPRFSGLQFPNYSSELNVNALELDDSALYLCASSSGPTGDNEKLFFGSGTQLSVL.